Listed here are 9 T cell receptor beta chains from one sample, sequenced in a study. MiXCR, applied by TCRdb to the 5' RACE reads, yields one record per CDR3 protein. The sample yields tens of thousands of distinct CDR3 sequences, over 15% seen once. The sequenced sample was naive CD4+ T cells sorted from blood. Subset meaning: naive CD4+ T cells, CD4+CD45RA+CD25-. These receptors all come from a female donor with breast cancer.

The chain uses TRBV2 and TRBJ2-2, with D possibly TRBD1 on 5 matching bases. The CDR3 has 14 amino acids. CDR1 and CDR2 from the germline V gene are SNHLY and FYNNEI. The ends were cut back, 5 bases at V and 5 bases at J, with 12 bases in the middle. The CDR3: CASSSKRQTGELFF. The CDR3 bases are TGTGCCAGCAGTTCCAAGCGACAGACCGGGGAGCTGTTTTTT.

A few counts support this clonotype. The V call is TRBV20-1, the J call TRBJ1-1; D is undetermined. The CDR3 sequence is 13 residues long. Trimming removed 6 bases from V and 0 bases from J, with 11 bases in between. CDR1 is DFQATT and CDR2 is SNEGSKA in the germline V gene (reference sequence). The CDR3 sequence: CSAKRIVNTEAFF. CDR3 DNA sequence: TGCAGTGCCAAACGCATCGTGAACACTGAAGCTTTCTTT.

In its sample, this clonotype was seen a few times. The chain has TRBV15 and TRBJ1-4, with a weak D call TRBD1 (5 bases). The CDR3 sequence is 12 residues long. Trimming pared 8 bases from V and 8 bases from J, leaving 12 bases between. Germline values: CDR1 LNHNV, CDR2 YYDKDF (reference sequence). The CDR3 sequence is CATGGLREKLFF. CDR3 bases: TGTGCCACCGGGGGTCTTCGCGAAAAACTGTTTTTT.

This clonotype showed up many times. The chain combines TRBV6-5 with TRBJ1-6; D not resolved. CDR1 and CDR2 (germline): MNHEY, SVGAGI. The V gene lost 7 bases and the J gene lost 0 bases, with 7 bases spanning the gap. The CDR3 runs 14 residues. The CDR3, as DNA: TGTGCCAGCACACCGAGCTCCTATAATTCACCCCTCCACTTT. Translated: CASTPSSYNSPLHF.

Concerning this clonotype: This may arise from a read error, as a much more abundant clone is one base away. Because it lacks the conserved phenylalanine or tryptophan at the end, this CDR3 is likely a read error. The chain employs TRBV6-5 and TRBJ1-2; D might be TRBD1 (6 bases). Germline lookup yields CDR1 MNHEY and CDR2 SVGAGI. The CDR3 loop spans 14 amino acids. V was trimmed by 5 bases and J by 3 bases, leaving 13 bases between them. The CDR3, as DNA: TGTGCCAGCAGTGAAGGGGGGGGAGACTATGGCTACACCTCC. Protein: CASSEGGGDYGYTS.

For this clonotype: This likely comes from a read error, as the CDR3 has no conserved phenylalanine or tryptophan at its end. The chain has TRBV5-1 and TRBJ2-1; the match to TRBD2 covers 12 bases. There are 16 residues in the CDR3. Trimming took 1 base from V and 10 from J; bases not matched to a gene: 9. CDR1 SGHRS and CDR2 YFSETQ come from the germline V gene. The CDR3 loop is CASSLSLAGGPREQFC. The DNA of the CDR3 is TGCGCCAGCAGCTTGTCGCTAGCGGGAGGGCCACGGGAGCAGTTCTGT.

This clonotype occurred many times. The chain uses TRBV6-5 and TRBJ2-7; no clear D. The CDR3 contains 12 residues. Trimming cost V 8 bases and J 4 bases, with 12 bases left between them. The germline V gene has CDR1 MNHEY and CDR2 SVGAGI. This CDR3 reads CASGRPLYEQYF. The CDR3 DNA follows: TGTGCCAGCGGACGACCACTTTACGAGCAGTACTTC.

This clonotype came up many times. This clone may be a read error of a much larger clone one base away. This chain connects TRBV5-1 to TRBJ2-7; either TRBD1 or TRBD2 may fit D (5 bases each). The CDR3 length is 17 residues. With 0 bases removed from V and 0 bases from J, the gap between germline ends came to 16 bases. Germline-derived CDR1 and CDR2 are SGHRS and YFSETQ. The CDR3 DNA sequence: TGCGCCAGCAGCTTGGAGGCCCCGGGACGGATCTCCTACGAGCAGTACTTC. Translating gives CASSLEAPGRISYEQYF.

The genes are TRBV5-1 and TRBJ2-2, with D possibly called TRBD1 or TRBD2 (5 bases each). CDR1 and CDR2 (germline): SGHRS, YFSETQ. This CDR3 has 17 residues. Trimming pared 2 bases from V and 6 bases from J, leaving 20 bases between. CDR3 DNA: TGCGCCAGCAGCTTCCGCATTGTTGTACAGGAGGCCGGGGAGCTGTTTTTT. This encodes CASSFRIVVQEAGELFF.